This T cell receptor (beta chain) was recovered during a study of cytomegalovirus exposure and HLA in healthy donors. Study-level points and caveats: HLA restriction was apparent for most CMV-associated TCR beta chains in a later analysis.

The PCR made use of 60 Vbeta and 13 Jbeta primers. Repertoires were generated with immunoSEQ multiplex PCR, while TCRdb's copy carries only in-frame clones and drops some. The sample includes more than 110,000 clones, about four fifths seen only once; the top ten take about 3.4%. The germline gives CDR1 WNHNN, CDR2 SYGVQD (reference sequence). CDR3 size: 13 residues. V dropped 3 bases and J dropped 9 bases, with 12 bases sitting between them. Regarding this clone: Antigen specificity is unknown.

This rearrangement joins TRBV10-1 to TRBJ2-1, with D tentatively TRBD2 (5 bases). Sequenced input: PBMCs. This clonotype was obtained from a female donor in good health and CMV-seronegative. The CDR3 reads CASSDLTRGEQFF. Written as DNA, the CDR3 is TGCGCCAGCAGTGATCTCACCCGGGGTGAGCAGTTCTTC.